The clone carrying this T cell receptor (beta chain) was seen at least ten times. The length of the CDR3 is 13 residues. Per the germline V gene, CDR1 is DFQATT and CDR2 is SNEGSKA (reference sequence). Deletions cut 3 bases from V and 5 bases from J, with 12 bases between. The entry originates in a study of T-cell reconstitution after alpha-beta-depleted transplantation in children. Library preparation (for TCRbeta) was performed with unique molecular identifiers. TCRdb itself ran the PCR reads through MiXCR, one entry per CDR3 protein. This table has 600,000 to 700,000 distinct CDR3 sequences, 15% to 20% appearing once.

This receptor was obtained from a human donor who donated a stem cell graft to a child with acute myeloid leukemia. Sequenced here: PBMCs from the stem cell graft donor, sampled from the stem cell graft. The chain is built from TRBV20-1 and TRBJ2-3; D possibly corresponds to TRBD2 (5 bases). The CDR3 DNA sequence: TGCAGTGCTAGGCAGGCGGGCGGAGATACGCAGTATTTT. Translation gives CSARQAGGDTQYF.